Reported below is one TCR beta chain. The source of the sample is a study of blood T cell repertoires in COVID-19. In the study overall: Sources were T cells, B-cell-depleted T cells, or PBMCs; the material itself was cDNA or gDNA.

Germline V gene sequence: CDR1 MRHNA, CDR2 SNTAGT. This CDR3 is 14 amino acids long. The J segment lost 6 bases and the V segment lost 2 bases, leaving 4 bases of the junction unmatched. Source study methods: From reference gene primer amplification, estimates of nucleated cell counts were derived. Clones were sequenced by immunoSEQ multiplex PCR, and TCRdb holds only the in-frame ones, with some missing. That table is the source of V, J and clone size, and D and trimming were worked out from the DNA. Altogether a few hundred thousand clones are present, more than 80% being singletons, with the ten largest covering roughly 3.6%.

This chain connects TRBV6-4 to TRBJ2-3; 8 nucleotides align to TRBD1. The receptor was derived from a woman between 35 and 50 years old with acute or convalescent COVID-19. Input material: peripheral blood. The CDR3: CASSDDRGGDTQYF. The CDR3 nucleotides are TGTGCCAGCAGTGACGACAGGGGAGGTGATACGCAGTATTTT.